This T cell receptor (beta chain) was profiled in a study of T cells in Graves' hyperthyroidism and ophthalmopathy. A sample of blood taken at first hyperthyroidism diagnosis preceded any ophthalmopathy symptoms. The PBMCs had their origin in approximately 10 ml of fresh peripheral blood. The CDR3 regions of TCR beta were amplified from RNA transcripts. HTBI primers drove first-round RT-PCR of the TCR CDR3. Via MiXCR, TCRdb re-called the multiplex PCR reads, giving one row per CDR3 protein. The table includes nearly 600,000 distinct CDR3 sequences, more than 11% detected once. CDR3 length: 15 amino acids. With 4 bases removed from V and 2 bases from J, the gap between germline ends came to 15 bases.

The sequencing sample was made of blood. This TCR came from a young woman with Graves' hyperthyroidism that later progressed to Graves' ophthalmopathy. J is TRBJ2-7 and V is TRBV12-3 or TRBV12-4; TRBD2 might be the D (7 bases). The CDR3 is CASSWGGGETYEQYF. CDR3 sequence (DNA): TGTGCCAGCAGTTGGGGGGGGGGCGAGACCTACGAGCAGTACTTC.